The 2 T cell receptor beta chains below were found in one sample sequenced in a study of T cell changes during pregnancy in multiple sclerosis. Only in-frame clones appear in the TCRdb table, and some are missing; sequencing was by immunoSEQ multiplex PCR. In the table there are tens of thousands of clones, about 91% of which are singletons. The starting material was peripheral blood, obtained after pregnancy. These receptors originate from a female donor in good health, enrolled as a control in a pregnancy study.

The chain uses TRBV30 and TRBJ2-3; TRBD2 agrees at 10 bases. V lost 3 bases to trimming and J lost 2 bases; unmatched junction nucleotides: 8. CDR1 is GTSNPN and CDR2 is SVGIG in the germline V gene (reference sequence). The CDR3 extends over 16 amino acids. The CDR3 DNA sequence: TGTGCCTGGAGCCGGATAGCGGGGGGCCCCACAGATACGCAGTATTTT. Residues: CAWSRIAGGPTDTQYF.

This chain connects TRBV28 to TRBJ2-1; 8 nucleotides match TRBD2. Germline V lookup: CDR1 MDHEN, CDR2 SYDVKM. The CDR3 is made up of 16 amino acids. J gave up 4 bases and V 4 bases, and 9 bases lay outside the gene matches. The CDR3 spells CASSSRASGRYNEQFF. The DNA of the CDR3 is TGTGCCAGCAGTTCCCGGGCTAGCGGGCGGTACAATGAGCAGTTCTTC.